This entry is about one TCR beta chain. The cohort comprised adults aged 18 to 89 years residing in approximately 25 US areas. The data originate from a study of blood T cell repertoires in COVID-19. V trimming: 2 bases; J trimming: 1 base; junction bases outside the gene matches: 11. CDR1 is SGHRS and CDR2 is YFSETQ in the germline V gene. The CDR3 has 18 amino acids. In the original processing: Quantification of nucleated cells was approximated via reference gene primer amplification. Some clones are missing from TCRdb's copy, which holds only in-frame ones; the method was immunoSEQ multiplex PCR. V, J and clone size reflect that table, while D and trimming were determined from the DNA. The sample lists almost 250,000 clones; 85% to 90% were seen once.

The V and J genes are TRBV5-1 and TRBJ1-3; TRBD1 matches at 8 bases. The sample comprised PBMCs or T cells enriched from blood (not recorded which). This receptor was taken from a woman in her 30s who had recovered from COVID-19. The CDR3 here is CASSLRTGTGRSGNTIYF. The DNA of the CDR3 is TGCGCCAGCAGCTTAAGAACCGGGACAGGAAGGTCTGGAAACACCATATATTTT.